These T cell receptor beta chains were read from a single sample in a study of blood T cell repertoires in COVID-19. This table comes from immunoSEQ multiplex PCR, and its TCRdb copy is limited to in-frame clones, with some not included. In the table there are over 100,000 clones, roughly 89% of which are singletons. Sequenced sample: peripheral blood. All receptors derive from a human donor with acute or convalescent COVID-19. The donor label of this sample is uncertain. Each CDR3 is given with its conserved first and last residue. Each record gives: CDR3 protein, CDR3 DNA, V gene, D gene, clone size, J gene. The D gene is left open where the match is weak. The size field is filled for only some rows; it gives once, few, many or a size class.

CDR3: CASSHIDRAATEAFF
DNA: TGCGCCAGCAGTCACATAGACAGGGCAGCCACTGAAGCTTTCTTT
V: TRBV23-1
D: TRBD1
size: NA
J: TRBJ1-1

CDR3: CASSSDRAYGYTF
DNA: TGTGCCAGCTCGTCCGACAGGGCCTATGGCTACACCTTC
V: TRBV18
D: TRBD1
size: NA
J: TRBJ1-2

CDR3: CASRGYNRGDEKLFF
DNA: TGTGCCAGTAGGGGATATAACAGGGGCGACGAAAAACTGTTTTTT
V: TRBV19
D: TRBD1
size: NA
J: TRBJ1-4

CDR3: CASSRNRGQETQYF
DNA: TGTGCCAGCAGCAGGAACAGGGGCCAAGAGACCCAGTACTTC
V: TRBV5-4
D: TRBD1
size: NA
J: TRBJ2-5

CDR3: CASTHHGYSGNTIYF
DNA: TGTGCCAGCACCCACCACGGGTACTCTGGAAACACCATATATTTT
V: TRBV28
D: NA
size: NA
J: TRBJ1-3

CDR3: CASSRSPGTPHLTGELFF
DNA: TGTGCCAGCTCACGATCTCCCGGGACACCTCATCTTACCGGGGAGCTGTTTTTT
V: TRBV18
D: NA
size: NA
J: TRBJ2-2

CDR3: CASRTGTSGSPLHF
DNA: TGTGCCAGTAGGACCGGGACAAGTGGTTCACCCCTCCACTTT
V: TRBV19
D: NA
size: NA
J: TRBJ1-6

CDR3: CASSGSRDLYEQYF
DNA: TGTGCCAGCAGCGGGTCCCGGGACTTATACGAGCAGTACTTC
V: TRBV2
D: NA
size: NA
J: TRBJ2-7

CDR3: CSASHSNSYEQYF
DNA: TGCAGTGCTAGTCACTCCAACTCCTACGAGCAGTACTTC
V: TRBV20-1
D: NA
size: once
J: TRBJ2-7

CDR3: CASSLGSSGEQFF
DNA: TGTGCCAGCAGTTTAGGGAGTTCTGGTGAGCAGTTCTTC
V: TRBV27
D: NA
size: NA
J: TRBJ2-1

CDR3: CASSFVGTYEQYF
DNA: TGTGCCAGCAGTTTTGTCGGGACCTACGAGCAGTACTTC
V: TRBV28
D: NA
size: NA
J: TRBJ2-7

CDR3: CASSSNRGLGSPLHF
DNA: TGTGCCAGCAGCTCGAACAGGGGGCTCGGTTCACCCCTCCACTTT
V: TRBV5-4
D: TRBD1
size: few
J: TRBJ1-6

CDR3: CASSRDVWEQYF
DNA: TGTGCCAGCAGCCGAGATGTTTGGGAGCAGTACTTC
V: TRBV7-9
D: NA
size: few
J: TRBJ2-7

CDR3: CASSDTGGTGNTIYF
DNA: TGTGCCAGCAGCGATACAGGGGGGACTGGAAACACCATATATTTT
V: TRBV27
D: TRBD1
size: NA
J: TRBJ1-3

CDR3: CASSLAGTENIQYF
DNA: TGCGCCAGCAGCTTGGCGGGTACCGAAAACATTCAGTACTTC
V: TRBV5-1
D: NA
size: NA
J: TRBJ2-4

CDR3: CASSQQGGEKLFF
DNA: TGTGCCAGCAGTCAACAGGGGGGCGAAAAACTGTTTTTT
V: TRBV5-6
D: TRBD1
size: NA
J: TRBJ1-4

CDR3: CASSTNRVSTDTQYF
DNA: TGTGCCAGCAGCACAAACAGGGTGAGCACAGATACGCAGTATTTT
V: TRBV7-2
D: NA
size: NA
J: TRBJ2-3

CDR3: CASSQGLDNSPLHF
DNA: TGTGCCAGCAGCCAGGGGCTAGATAATTCACCCCTCCACTTT
V: TRBV21-1
D: NA
size: NA
J: TRBJ1-6

CDR3: CASSLGQPGNEQFF
DNA: TGTGCCAGCAGCTTGGGACAACCCGGCAATGAGCAGTTCTTC
V: TRBV5-4
D: NA
size: NA
J: TRBJ2-1

CDR3: CASSSGQGSNQPQHF
DNA: TGTGCCAGCAGTTCGGGACAGGGCAGCAATCAGCCCCAGCATTTT
V: TRBV28
D: TRBD1
size: NA
J: TRBJ1-5

CDR3: CASRDNRAGTEAFF
DNA: TGTGCCAGCAGGGACAACAGGGCGGGCACTGAAGCTTTCTTT
V: TRBV28
D: NA
size: NA
J: TRBJ1-1

CDR3: CASEGFTDTQYF
DNA: TGTGCCAGCGAGGGTTTCACAGATACGCAGTATTTT
V: TRBV28
D: NA
size: NA
J: TRBJ2-3

CDR3: CASSTGFGYTF
DNA: TGTGCCAGCAGCACAGGGTTTGGCTACACCTTC
V: TRBV11-2
D: NA
size: NA
J: TRBJ1-2

CDR3: CASSTGQRYTDTQYF
DNA: TGCGCCAGCAGCACCGGACAGAGATACACAGATACGCAGTATTTT
V: TRBV5-1
D: NA
size: NA
J: TRBJ2-3

CDR3: CASSLYQGSYEQYF
DNA: TGTGCCAGCAGTTTGTATCAGGGGTCGTACGAGCAGTACTTC
V: TRBV27
D: NA
size: few
J: TRBJ2-7

CDR3: CASSLLQGASTEAFF
DNA: TGTGCCAGCAGTCTCCTTCAGGGGGCCAGCACTGAAGCTTTCTTT
V: TRBV5-4
D: TRBD1
size: NA
J: TRBJ1-1

CDR3: CASSWLKGTSGSSNEQFF
DNA: TGTGCCAGCAGCTGGCTCAAAGGGACTAGCGGATCTAGCAATGAGCAGTTCTTC
V: TRBV7-9
D: TRBD2
size: NA
J: TRBJ2-1

CDR3: CASSQGQDYEQYF
DNA: TGTGCCAGCAGCCAAGGACAGGATTACGAGCAGTACTTC
V: TRBV7-2
D: TRBD1
size: NA
J: TRBJ2-7